Listed here is a single T cell receptor (beta chain). Profiling relied on immunoSEQ multiplex PCR, and the TCRdb table lists in-frame clones only, not all of them. The sample lists about 30,000 clones, 82% occurring once. The data stem from a study of somatic mutations in cytotoxic T cells in rheumatoid arthritis. Trimming stripped 8 bases from V and 2 bases from J, with 9 bases between. This CDR3 has 12 amino acids. In germline, CDR1 is MNHEY, CDR2 SMNVEV (reference sequence). The TCR sequence derives from an adult with rheumatoid arthritis. The sequenced material came from CD8+ T cells sorted from blood. This chain links TRBV27 with TRBJ1-1; D gene unclear. The CDR3 DNA follows: TGTGCCAGCGGAGACTTCAACACTGAAGCTTTCTTT. It encodes CASGDFNTEAFF.